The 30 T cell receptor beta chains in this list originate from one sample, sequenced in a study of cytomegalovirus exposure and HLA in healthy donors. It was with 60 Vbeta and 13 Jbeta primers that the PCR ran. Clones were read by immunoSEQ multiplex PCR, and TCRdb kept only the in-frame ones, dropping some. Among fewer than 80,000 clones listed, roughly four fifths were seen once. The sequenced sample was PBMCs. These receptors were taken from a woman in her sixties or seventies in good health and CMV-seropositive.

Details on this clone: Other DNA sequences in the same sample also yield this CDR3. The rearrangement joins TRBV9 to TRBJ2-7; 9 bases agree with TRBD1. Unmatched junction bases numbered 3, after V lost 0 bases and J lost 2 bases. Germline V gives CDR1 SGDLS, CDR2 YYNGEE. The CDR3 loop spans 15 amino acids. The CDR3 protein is CASSVETGGTYEQYF. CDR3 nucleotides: TGTGCCAGCAGCGTAGAGACAGGGGGAACCTACGAGCAGTACTTC.

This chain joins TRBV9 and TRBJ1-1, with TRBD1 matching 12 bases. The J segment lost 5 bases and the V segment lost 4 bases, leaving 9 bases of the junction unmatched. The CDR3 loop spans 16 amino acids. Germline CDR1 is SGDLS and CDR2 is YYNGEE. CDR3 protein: CASSSGTGGGRTEAFF. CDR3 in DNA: TGTGCCAGCAGCAGCGGGACAGGGGGCGGTAGGACTGAAGCTTTCTTT.

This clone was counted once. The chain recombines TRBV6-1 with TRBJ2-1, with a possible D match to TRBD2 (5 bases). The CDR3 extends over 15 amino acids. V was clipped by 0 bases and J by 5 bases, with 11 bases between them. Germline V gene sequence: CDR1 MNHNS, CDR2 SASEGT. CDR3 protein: CASSEAGVFNNEQFF. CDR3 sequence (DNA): TGTGCCAGCAGTGAAGCGGGAGTTTTCAACAATGAGCAGTTCTTC.

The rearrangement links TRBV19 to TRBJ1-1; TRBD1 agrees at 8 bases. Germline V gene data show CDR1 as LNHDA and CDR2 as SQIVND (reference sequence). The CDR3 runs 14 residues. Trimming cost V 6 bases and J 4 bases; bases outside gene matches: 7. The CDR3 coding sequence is TGTGCCAGTAGGCCCAGACAGGGGAGCACTGAAGCTTTCTTT. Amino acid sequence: CASRPRQGSTEAFF.

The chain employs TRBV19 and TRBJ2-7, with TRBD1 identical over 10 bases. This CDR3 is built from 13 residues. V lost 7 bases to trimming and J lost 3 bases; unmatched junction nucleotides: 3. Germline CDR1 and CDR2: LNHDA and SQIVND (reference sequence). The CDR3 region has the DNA TGTGCCAGTAAGGGGACAGGGGACTACGAGCAGTACTTC. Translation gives CASKGTGDYEQYF.

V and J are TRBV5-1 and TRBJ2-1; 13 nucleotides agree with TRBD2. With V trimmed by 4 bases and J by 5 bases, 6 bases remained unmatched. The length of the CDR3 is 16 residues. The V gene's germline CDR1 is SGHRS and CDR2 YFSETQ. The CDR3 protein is CASSGGTSGADNEQFF. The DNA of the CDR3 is TGCGCCAGCAGCGGGGGGACTAGCGGGGCCGACAATGAGCAGTTCTTC.

The CDR3 nucleotides are TGCGCCACCCGGACTAGCGGGTCTTACAATGAGCAGTTCTTC. Translation: CATRTSGSYNEQFF. The rearrangement uses TRBV5-1 and TRBJ2-1, with 11 bases identical to TRBD2. Trimming removed 9 bases from V and 4 bases from J; junction bases left unmatched: 6. This CDR3 has 14 amino acids. Germline V gene data show CDR1 as SGHRS and CDR2 as YFSETQ.

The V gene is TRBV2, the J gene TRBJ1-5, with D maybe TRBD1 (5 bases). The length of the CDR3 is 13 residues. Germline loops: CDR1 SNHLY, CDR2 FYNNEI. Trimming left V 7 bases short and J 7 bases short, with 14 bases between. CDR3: CASTLGGGQPQHF. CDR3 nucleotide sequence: TGTGCCAGCACCTTGGGGGGAGGGCAGCCCCAGCATTTT.

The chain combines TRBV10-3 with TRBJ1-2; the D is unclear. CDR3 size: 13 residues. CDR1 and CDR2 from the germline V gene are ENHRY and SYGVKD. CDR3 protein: CAHSTGVEYGYTF. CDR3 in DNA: TGTGCTCACAGTACCGGGGTTGAATATGGCTACACCTTC.

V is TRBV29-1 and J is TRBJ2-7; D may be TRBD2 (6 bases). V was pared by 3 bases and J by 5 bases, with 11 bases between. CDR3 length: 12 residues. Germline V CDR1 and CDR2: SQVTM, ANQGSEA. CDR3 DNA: TGCAGCGTTGACGGCGGGATGAACGAGCAGTACTTC. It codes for CSVDGGMNEQYF.

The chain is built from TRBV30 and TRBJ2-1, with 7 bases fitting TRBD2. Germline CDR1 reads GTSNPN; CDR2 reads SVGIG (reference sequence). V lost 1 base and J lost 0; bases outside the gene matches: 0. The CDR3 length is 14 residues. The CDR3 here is CAWSGGGSYNEQFF. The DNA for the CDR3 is TGTGCCTGGAGTGGGGGGGGCTCCTACAATGAGCAGTTCTTC.

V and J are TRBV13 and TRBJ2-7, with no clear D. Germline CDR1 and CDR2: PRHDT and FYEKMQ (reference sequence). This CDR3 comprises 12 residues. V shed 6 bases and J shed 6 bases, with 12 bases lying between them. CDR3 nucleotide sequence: TGTGCCAGCAGACCCTACCGAGGCGAGCAGTACTTC. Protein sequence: CASRPYRGEQYF.

As DNA, the CDR3 is TGTGCCAGCAGCTCGCGAGTGGCCAGGGCCTACAATGAGCAGTTCTTC. Protein: CASSSRVARAYNEQFF. The chain has TRBV7-9 and TRBJ2-1; D perhaps matches TRBD1 (5 bases). The CDR3 contains 16 residues. Germline values: CDR1 SEHNR, CDR2 FQNEAQ (reference sequence). V dropped 4 bases and J dropped 2 bases, with 15 bases sitting between them.

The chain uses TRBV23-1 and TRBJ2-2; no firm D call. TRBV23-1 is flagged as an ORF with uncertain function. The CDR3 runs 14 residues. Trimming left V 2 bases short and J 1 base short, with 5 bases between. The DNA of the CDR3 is TGCGCCAGCAGTCAAGCAGAGAACACCGGGGAGCTGTTTTTT. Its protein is CASSQAENTGELFF.

The CDR3: CASSLSLAGGTGELFF. The CDR3 region has the DNA TGTGCCAGCAGCTTAAGCCTAGCGGGGGGAACCGGGGAGCTGTTTTTT. The chain carries TRBV7-9 and TRBJ2-2; 11 positions agree with TRBD2. The CDR3 consists of 16 residues. V trimming: 2 bases; J trimming: 5 bases; junction bases outside the gene matches: 4. Germline CDR1 is SEHNR and CDR2 is FQNEAQ (reference sequence).

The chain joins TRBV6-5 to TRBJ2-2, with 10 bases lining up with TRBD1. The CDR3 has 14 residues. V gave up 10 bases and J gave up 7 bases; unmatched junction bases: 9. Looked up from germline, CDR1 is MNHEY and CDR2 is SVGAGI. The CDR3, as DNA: TGTGCCAACACCCAGACAGGGGGCGTCGGGGAGCTGTTTTTT. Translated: CANTQTGGVGELFF.

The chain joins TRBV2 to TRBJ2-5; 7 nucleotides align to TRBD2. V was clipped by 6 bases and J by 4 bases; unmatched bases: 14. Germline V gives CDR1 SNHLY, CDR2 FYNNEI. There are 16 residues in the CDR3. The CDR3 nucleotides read TGTGCCAGCAGGGGGGTGGACTGGGGGAGGGGAGAGACCCAGTACTTC. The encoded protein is CASRGVDWGRGETQYF.

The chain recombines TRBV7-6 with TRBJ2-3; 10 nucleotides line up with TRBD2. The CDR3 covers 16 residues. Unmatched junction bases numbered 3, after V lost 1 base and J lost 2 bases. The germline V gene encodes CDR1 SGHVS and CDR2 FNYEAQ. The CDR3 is CASSLVAGGYTDTQYF. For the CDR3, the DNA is TGTGCCAGCAGCTTAGTAGCGGGGGGCTACACAGATACGCAGTATTTT.

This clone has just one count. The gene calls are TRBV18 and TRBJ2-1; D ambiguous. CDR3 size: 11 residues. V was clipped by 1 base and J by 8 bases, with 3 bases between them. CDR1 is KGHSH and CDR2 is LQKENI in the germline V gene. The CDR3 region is CASSPLDEQFF. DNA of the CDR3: TGTGCCAGCTCACCACTCGATGAGCAGTTCTTC.

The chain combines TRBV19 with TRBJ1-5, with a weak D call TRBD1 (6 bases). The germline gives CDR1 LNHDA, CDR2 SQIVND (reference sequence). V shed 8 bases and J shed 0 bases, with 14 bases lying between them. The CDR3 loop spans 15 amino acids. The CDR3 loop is CASETGVNSNQPQHF. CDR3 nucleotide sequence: TGTGCCAGTGAGACAGGCGTTAATAGCAATCAGCCCCAGCATTTT.

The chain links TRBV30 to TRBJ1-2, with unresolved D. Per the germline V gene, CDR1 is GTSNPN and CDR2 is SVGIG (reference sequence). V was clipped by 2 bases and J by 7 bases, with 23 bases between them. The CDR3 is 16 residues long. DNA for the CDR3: TGTGCCTGGAGTTTTCAAGGAACCCGGGGAGATTCTGGCTACACCTTC. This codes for CAWSFQGTRGDSGYTF.

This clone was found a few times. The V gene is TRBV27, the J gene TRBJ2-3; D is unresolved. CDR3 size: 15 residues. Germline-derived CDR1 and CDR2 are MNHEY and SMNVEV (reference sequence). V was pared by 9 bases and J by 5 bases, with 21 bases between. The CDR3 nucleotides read TGTGCCAGTCGTCGACGGCCCCGTCAGGTAGATACGCAGTATTTT. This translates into CASRRRPRQVDTQYF.

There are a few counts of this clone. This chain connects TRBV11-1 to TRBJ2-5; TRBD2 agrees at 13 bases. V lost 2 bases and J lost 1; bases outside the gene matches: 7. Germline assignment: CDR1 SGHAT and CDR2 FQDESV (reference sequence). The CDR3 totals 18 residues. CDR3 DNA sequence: TGTGCCAGCAGCTTAACGACTAGCGGGGGGCCCCCCCAAGAGACCCAGTACTTC. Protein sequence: CASSLTTSGGPPQETQYF. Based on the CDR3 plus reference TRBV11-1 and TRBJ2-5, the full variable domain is EAEVAQSPRYKITEKSQAVAFWCDPISGHATLYWYRQILGQGPELLVQFQDESVVDDSQLPKDRFSAERLKGVDSTLKIQPAELGDSAMYLCASSLTTSGGPPQETQYFGPGTRLLVL.

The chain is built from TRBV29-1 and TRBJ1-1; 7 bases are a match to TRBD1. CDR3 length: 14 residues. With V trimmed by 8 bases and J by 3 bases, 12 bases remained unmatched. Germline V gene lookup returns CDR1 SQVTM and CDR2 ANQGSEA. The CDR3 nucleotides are TGCAGCATCGGGCCGGACAGGTGGGACACTGAAGCTTTCTTT. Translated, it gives CSIGPDRWDTEAFF.

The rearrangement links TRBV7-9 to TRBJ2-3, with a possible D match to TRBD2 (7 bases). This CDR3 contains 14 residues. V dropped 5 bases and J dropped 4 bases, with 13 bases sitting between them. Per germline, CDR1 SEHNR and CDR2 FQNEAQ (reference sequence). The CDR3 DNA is TGTGCCAGCAGCCCTCGGGGGGCCCCAGATACGCAGTATTTT. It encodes CASSPRGAPDTQYF.

Here the CDR3 DNA reads TGTGCCACCAGCAGAGAGGCTAGCGGAGGGTACGAGCAGTACTTC. Its protein product is CATSREASGGYEQYF. V and J are TRBV15 and TRBJ2-7; 7 bases are a match to TRBD2. J was trimmed by 4 bases and V by 0 bases; bases with no gene match: 6. The CDR3 is 15 residues long. CDR1 and CDR2 (germline): LNHNV, YYDKDF (reference sequence).

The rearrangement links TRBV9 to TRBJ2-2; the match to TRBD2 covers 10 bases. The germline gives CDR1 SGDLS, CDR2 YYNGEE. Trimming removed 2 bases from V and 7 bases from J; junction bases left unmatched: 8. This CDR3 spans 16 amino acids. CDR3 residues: CASSVGSGGAHGELFF. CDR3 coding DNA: TGTGCCAGCAGCGTCGGAAGCGGGGGGGCCCACGGGGAGCTGTTTTTT.

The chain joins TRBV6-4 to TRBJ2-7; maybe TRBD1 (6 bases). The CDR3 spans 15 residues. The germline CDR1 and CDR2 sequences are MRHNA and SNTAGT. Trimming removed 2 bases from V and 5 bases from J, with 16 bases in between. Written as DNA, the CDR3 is TGTGCCAGCAGTGACGTAGGGGGAGCTAGGAACGAGCAGTACTTC. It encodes CASSDVGGARNEQYF.

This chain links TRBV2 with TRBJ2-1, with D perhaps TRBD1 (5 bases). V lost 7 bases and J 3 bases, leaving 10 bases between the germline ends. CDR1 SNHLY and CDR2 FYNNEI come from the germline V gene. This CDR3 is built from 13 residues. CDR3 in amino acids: CASIETVYNEQFF. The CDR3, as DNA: TGTGCCAGCATAGAGACAGTCTACAATGAGCAGTTCTTC.

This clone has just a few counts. Here the CDR3 reads CASSHSGQSYEQYF. The CDR3 DNA reads TGCGCCAGCAGCCATTCAGGACAGAGTTACGAGCAGTACTTC. The chain uses TRBV4-1 and TRBJ2-7, with a possible D match to TRBD1 (6 bases). The V gene's germline CDR1 is MGHRA and CDR2 YSYEKL. Trimming cost V 3 bases and J 4 bases, with 13 bases left between them. There are 14 residues in the CDR3.